This TCR beta chain was retrieved from a study of shared clonotypes between healthy human individuals. Germline CDR1 reads MDHEN; CDR2 reads SYDVKM. The CDR3 has 12 amino acids. Trimming shortened V by 5 bases and J by 8 bases, and 12 bases separated the two germline ends. The table came from immunoSEQ multiplex PCR; TCRdb's copy has only in-frame clones and leaves some out. Among roughly 660,000 clones, less than 95% were seen once, and the ten largest hold 34%. The TCR was taken from a man aged 18 to 35 in good health. Some clones in this sample may be carry-over from other donors' samples. The sequenced material came from memory CD8+ T cells from PBMCs. Regarding subset: CD45RO+ cells pooled with CCR7-negative TemRA cells. The chain uses TRBV28 and TRBJ1-1; D remains unclear. CDR3 coding DNA: TGTGCCAGCAGTGGCCGGGGTCGCGAAGCTTTCTTT. Protein sequence: CASSGRGREAFF.